A single sample is the source of the 11 T cell receptor beta chains below, sequenced in a study of OX40 agonist ivuxolimab in advanced cancers. Clones were read by immunoSEQ multiplex PCR, and TCRdb kept only the in-frame ones, dropping some. The sample contains some 40,000 clones, about 85% of which appear only once. Sequenced material: CD4+ or CD8+ T cells sorted from blood, taken in a trial of the OX40 agonist ivuxolimab. The receptors were sampled from an adult with an advanced solid tumor such as melanoma, head and neck, liver or kidney cancer.

This clone was found a few times. The V gene is TRBV19, the J gene TRBJ1-1, with 8 bases identical to TRBD1. Germline CDR1 reads LNHDA; CDR2 reads SQIVND (reference sequence). The CDR3 contains 14 residues. The V segment lost 6 bases and the J segment 8 bases; nucleotides outside the gene matches: 11. In nucleotides, the CDR3 is TGTGCCAGTAGATATACAGGGGGACAGAGCGAAGCTTTCTTT. This codes for CASRYTGGQSEAFF.

This clone was detected a few times. The chain is built from TRBV7-3 and TRBJ2-1, with TRBD1 matching 9 bases. The CDR3 has 16 amino acids. The germline V gene has CDR1 SGHTA and CDR2 FQGTGA. Trimming at V came to 5 bases and at J to 2 bases, leaving 7 bases not matched to a gene. Written as DNA, the CDR3 is TGTGCCAGCAGCGACAAGGGACAGGGTCCCTACAATGAGCAGTTCTTC. This encodes CASSDKGQGPYNEQFF.

This clone was seen only once. This chain connects TRBV6-6 to TRBJ2-3; no reliable D call. Germline values: CDR1 MNHNY, CDR2 SVGAGI (reference sequence). The CDR3 consists of 12 residues. Trimming left V 4 bases short and J 4 bases short, with 6 bases between. CDR3 protein: CASSSLPDTQYF. The CDR3 DNA reads as TGTGCCAGCAGTTCCCTACCAGATACGCAGTATTTT.

About this clone: One end of the junction does not line up with germline, which may come from a read error. CDR3 DNA sequence: TGTGCCAGCAGCCTAGCAGGGGGCGGAGAGACCCAGTACTTC. Protein product: CASSLAGGGETQYF. The V gene is TRBV7-2, the J gene TRBJ2-5; 8 bases line up with TRBD1. Germline V gene sequence: CDR1 SGHTA, CDR2 FQGNSA. The CDR3 consists of 14 residues. The whole variable domain, filled in from reference TRBV7-2 and TRBJ2-5, reads GAGVSQSPSNKVTEKGKDVELRCDPISGHTALYWYRQSLGQGLEFLIYFQGNSAPDKSGLPSDRFSAERTGGSVSTLTIQRTQQEDSAVYLCASSLAGGGETQYFGPGTRLLVL.

The chain links TRBV11-3 to TRBJ2-1, with 9 bases identical to TRBD2. Germline CDR1 is SGHNT and CDR2 is YENEEA. Unmatched junction bases numbered 10, after V lost 4 bases and J lost 3 bases. This CDR3 is 17 amino acids long. DNA of the CDR3: TGTGCCAGCAGCTCCCTTGGAATAGCGGGAGACTACAATGAGCAGTTCTTC. Translation gives CASSSLGIAGDYNEQFF.

The chain recombines TRBV11-2 with TRBJ2-3; no firm D call. Germline V gene lookup returns CDR1 SGHAT and CDR2 FQNNGV. The CDR3 is 16 residues long. Trimming took 2 bases from V and 4 from J, leaving 16 bases between them. CDR3: CASSLFSGEAADTQYF. In DNA, the CDR3 is TGTGCCAGCAGCTTATTTTCTGGTGAAGCCGCAGATACGCAGTATTTT.

The CDR3 loop is CASSRILAGAHEQYF. The CDR3 DNA follows: TGTGCCAGCAGCCGAATACTAGCGGGAGCCCACGAGCAGTACTTC. The chain links TRBV14 to TRBJ2-7; 11 bases match TRBD2. The CDR3 sequence is 15 residues long. The ends lost 4 bases at V and 5 bases at J; junction bases unmatched: 7. Per the germline V gene, CDR1 is SGHDN and CDR2 is FVKESK.

This clone has more than one count but fewer than ten. V usage is TRBV7-9 and J usage is TRBJ1-5, with 10 bases matching TRBD1. CDR3 length: 16 amino acids. The junction had 5 bases not matched to a gene; V was cut back by 4 bases and J by 2 bases. The V gene's germline CDR1 is SEHNR and CDR2 FQNEAQ (reference sequence). CDR3 nucleotides: TGTGCCAGCAGCTCCTCCGGGACAGGGGGCAATCAGCCCCAGCATTTT. Its translation: CASSSSGTGGNQPQHF.

The J gene is TRBJ2-1, the V gene TRBV6-5; 7 nucleotides match TRBD2. The V segment lost 5 bases and the J segment 2 bases; nucleotides outside the gene matches: 6. Germline values: CDR1 MNHEY, CDR2 SVGAGI. CDR3 length equals 15 residues. CDR3 nucleotide sequence: TGTGCCAGCAGTCCCCTTCGGGGGGCCTACAATGAGCAGTTCTTC. Its protein is CASSPLRGAYNEQFF.

This sequence joins TRBV19 and TRBJ1-2; D is perhaps TRBD1 (5 bases). This CDR3 is built from 12 residues. V was clipped by 4 bases and J by 8 bases, with 11 bases between them. Germline-derived CDR1 and CDR2 are LNHDA and SQIVND (reference sequence). The CDR3: CASSTQGRGYTF. The CDR3, as DNA: TGTGCCAGTAGTACTCAGGGAAGAGGCTACACCTTC.

The chain employs TRBV27 and TRBJ2-2; D may be TRBD2 (5 bases). The CDR3 sequence is 14 residues long. V was shortened by 0 bases and J by 4 bases, with 6 bases between the two germline ends. Germline assignment: CDR1 MNHEY and CDR2 SMNVEV (reference sequence). The CDR3 DNA reads as TGTGCCAGCAGTTTATCGCTAGCCACCGGGGAGCTGTTTTTT. The encoded protein is CASSLSLATGELFF.